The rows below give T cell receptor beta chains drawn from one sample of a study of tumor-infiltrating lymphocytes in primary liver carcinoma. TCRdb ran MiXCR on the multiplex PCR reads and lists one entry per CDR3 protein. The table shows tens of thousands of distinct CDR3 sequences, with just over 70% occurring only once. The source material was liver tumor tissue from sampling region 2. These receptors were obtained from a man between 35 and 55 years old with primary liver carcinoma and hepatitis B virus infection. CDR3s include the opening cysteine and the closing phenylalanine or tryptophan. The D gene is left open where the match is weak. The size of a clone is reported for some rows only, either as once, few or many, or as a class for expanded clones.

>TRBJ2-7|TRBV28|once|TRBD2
TGTGCCAGCTGTCCACCGGGACTAGCGGGGACCTACGAGCAGTACTTC
CASCPPGLAGTYEQYF
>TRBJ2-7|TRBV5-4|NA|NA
TGTGCCAGCAGCCTCTGTAGTAGCGACGAGCCGTACTTC
CASSLCSSDEPYF
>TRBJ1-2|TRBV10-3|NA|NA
TGTGCCGTCAGTGAGTTTTTAACAGAGACACTTATGGGCTACACCTTC
CAVSEFLTETLMGYTF
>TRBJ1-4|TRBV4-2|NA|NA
TGTGCCGGCAGCCAAGACCAGGGAGGTAATGAAAAACTGTTTTTT
CAGSQDQGGNEKLFF
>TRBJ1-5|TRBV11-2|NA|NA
TGTGCCAGCAGCTTAGCGAGCAATCAGCCCCAGCATTTT
CASSLASNQPQHF
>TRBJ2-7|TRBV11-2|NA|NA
TGTGCCTACAGCTTAGAGATGGCACCAAAACCCTACGACCAGTACTTC
CAYSLEMAPKPYDQYF
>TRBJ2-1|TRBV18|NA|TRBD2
TGTGCCAGCTCACCACGGACTAGCGGGGGGTCGGGGAATGAGCAGTTCTTC
CASSPRTSGGSGNEQFF
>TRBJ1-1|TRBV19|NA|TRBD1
TGTGCCTCCAGGGGACAGCGGAACACTGAAGTTTTCTTT
CASRGQRNTEVFF
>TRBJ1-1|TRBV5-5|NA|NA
TGTGCCAGCAGCTTGGGGGACCGGTCCAGCTTGAACAAAGAAACTTTCTTT
CASSLGDRSSLNKETFF
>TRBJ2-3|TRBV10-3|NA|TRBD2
TGCGCCATGAGTGAACCCCTCCGACAAGCGGGAACCACAGATACGCAGTATTTT
CAMSEPLRQAGTTDTQYF
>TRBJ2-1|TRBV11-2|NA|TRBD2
TGTGGTAGCAGAACCGGGACTAGCAGCTACAGTGAGCAGTTCTTC
CGSRTGTSSYSEQFF
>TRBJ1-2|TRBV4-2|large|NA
TGTGCCAGCAGCCAAGATATGGGCAGGGGTGGTGGCTACACCTTC
CASSQDMGRGGGYTF
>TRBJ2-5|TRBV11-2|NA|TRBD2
TGTGCCAACAGCCAAACTCCTGGCGGGGGGAAGGAGAGCCAATACTTC
CANSQTPGGGKESQYF
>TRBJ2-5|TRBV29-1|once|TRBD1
TGCAGCGTTGAAGGAGACAGGGGGCAGTCAGAGACCCAGTACTTC
CSVEGDRGQSETQYF
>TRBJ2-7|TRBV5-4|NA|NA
TGTGCCAGCAGCACACCGATCGGCCGGGGGTACGAGCAGTACTTC
CASSTPIGRGYEQYF
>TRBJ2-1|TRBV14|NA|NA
TGTGCCAGTAGCCAGTTCCCAGCTGGAAACAATGAGCAGTTCTTC
CASSQFPAGNNEQFF
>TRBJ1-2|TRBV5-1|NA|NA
TGTGCCAGCAGTTCGACCAACGTTATCGGCTACGCCTTC
CASSSTNVIGYAF
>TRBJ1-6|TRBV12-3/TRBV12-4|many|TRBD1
TGTGCCAGCAGCTCCGGAACAGGGGATTCACCCCTCCACTTT
CASSSGTGDSPLHF
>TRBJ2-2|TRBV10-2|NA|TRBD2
TGCGCCAGCGGTGAGGCTAAGGGACTAGCTGGGGACACCGGGGAGATGTTTTTT
CASGEAKGLAGDTGEMFF
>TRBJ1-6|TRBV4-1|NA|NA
TGCGCCAGGAGCCGAGGAGGGGGTCATAATTCACCCCTCCACTTT
CARSRGGGHNSPLHF
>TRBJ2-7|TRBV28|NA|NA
TGTGCCAACAGGGAGCTAGCCGCCTACGAGCAGTACTTC
CANRELAAYEQYF
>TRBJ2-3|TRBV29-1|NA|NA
TGCAGCGTTGAATTTGCGGCACGACTTATGGATACGCAGTGTTTT
CSVEFAARLMDTQCF
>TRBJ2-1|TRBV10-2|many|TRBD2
TGCGCCAGCAGTGAGCGGCGGGAGGGAAATGAGCAGTTCTTC
CASSERREGNEQFF
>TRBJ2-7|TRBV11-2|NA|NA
TGTGCCAGCAGCCAAGATAAGGGGAGCAGCTACGACCAGTACTTC
CASSQDKGSSYDQYF
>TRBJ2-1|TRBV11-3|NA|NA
TGTGCCAGCACCTTTAATGCCAATGAGCAGTTCTTC
CASTFNANEQFF
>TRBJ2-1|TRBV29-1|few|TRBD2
TGCAGCGGGACTAGCGGGAAGTTTTATGAGCAGTTCTTC
CSGTSGKFYEQFF
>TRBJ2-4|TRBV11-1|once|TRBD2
TGTGCCAGCAGCTTCCCCGGGACTAGCGGGACCAAAAGCATTGAGTACTTC
CASSFPGTSGTKSIEYF
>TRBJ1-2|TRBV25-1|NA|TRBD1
TGTGCCAACAGTGAAAGGGACAGGCCTCTAAATGGCTACACCTTC
CANSERDRPLNGYTF
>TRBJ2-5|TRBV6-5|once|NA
TGTGCCAGCAGACGGACAGCCCAAGAGACCCAGTACTTC
CASRRTAQETQYF
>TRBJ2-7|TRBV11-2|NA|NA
TGTGCCAGCAGCTTAGCGGGCGTGAGTCACGACGGGCAGTACTTC
CASSLAGVSHDGQYF
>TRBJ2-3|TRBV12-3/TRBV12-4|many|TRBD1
TGTGCCAGCAGTTTCACAGGGGGTGGGGATACGCAGTATTTT
CASSFTGGGDTQYF
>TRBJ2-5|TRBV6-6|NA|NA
TGTGTCAGCAGTTACTTGGGTGGAGGACAAGAGACCCAGTACTTC
CVSSYLGGGQETQYF
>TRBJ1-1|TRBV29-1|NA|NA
TGTAGCGTTGGCAAGGAGGACACTGAAGCTTTCTTT
CSVGKEDTEAFF
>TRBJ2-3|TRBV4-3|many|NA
TGCGCCAGCAGCCAAGATCTATTTACAGATACGCAGTATTTT
CASSQDLFTDTQYF
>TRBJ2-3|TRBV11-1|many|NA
TGTGCCAGCAGTTTGCCGAGGGAGAGCACAGATACGCAGTATTTT
CASSLPRESTDTQYF
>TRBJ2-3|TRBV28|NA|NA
TGTGCCAGCAGTTTATCAGGAATCAATGAGCCCCAGTATTTT
CASSLSGINEPQYF
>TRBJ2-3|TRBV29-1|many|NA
TGCAGCGTTCTTAGTCGGGGACGCACAGATACGCAGTATTTT
CSVLSRGRTDTQYF
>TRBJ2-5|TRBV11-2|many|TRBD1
TGTGCCAGCAGCTTAACAGGGGCGGGAGAGACCCAGTACTTC
CASSLTGAGETQYF
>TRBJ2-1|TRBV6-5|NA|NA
TGTGCCAGAAGTTATTGGCAGGGACGGAGGCAGCTCTTC
CARSYWQGRRQLF
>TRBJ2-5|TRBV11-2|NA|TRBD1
TGTGTCAGGGGCTTAACAGCAGGGGGCTCGGGGGAGACCCAGTACTTC
CVRGLTAGGSGETQYF
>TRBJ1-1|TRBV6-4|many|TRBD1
TGTGCCAGCAGTGCCGACAGGGGGCGAAGGACTGAAGCTTTCTTT
CASSADRGRRTEAFF
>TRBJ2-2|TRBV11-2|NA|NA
TGTGACAGCAGGTTAGCATTAGGAGGGACGAACACCGGGGAACTGTTTTTT
CDSRLALGGTNTGELFF
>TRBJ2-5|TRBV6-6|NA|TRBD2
TGTACCAGCAGTCCCCATAGCGGGATGGCCGAGGAGACCCAGTACTTC
CTSSPHSGMAEETQYF
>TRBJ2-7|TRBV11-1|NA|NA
TGTGCTTGCAGCTTAAACGCTTTAGGCGAGCAGTACTTC
CACSLNALGEQYF
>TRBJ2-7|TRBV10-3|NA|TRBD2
TGTACCATCACCAAACGATCGGGACTAGTGGGAGGGTTCTCCTACGAGCAATACTTC
CTITKRSGLVGGFSYEQYF
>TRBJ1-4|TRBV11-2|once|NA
TGTGCCAGCAGCAAGACCCCAGGAAGAACTAATGAAAGACTGTTTTTT
CASSKTPGRTNERLFF
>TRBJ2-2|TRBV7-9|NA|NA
TGTACCAGCAGCGCCCGACAGTTCACCGGGGAGCTGTTTTTT
CTSSARQFTGELFF
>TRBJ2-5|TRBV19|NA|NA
TGTGCCAGTAGACGGGGGGCTCCGCGTGAGACCCAGTACTTC
CASRRGAPRETQYF
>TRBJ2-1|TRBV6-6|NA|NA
TGTGCCAGCAGTTACTCTAGTGTTCTGAGCTCCTACAATGTGCAGCTCTTC
CASSYSSVLSSYNVQLF
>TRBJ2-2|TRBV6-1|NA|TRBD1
TGTGCCACCCGGACCGGGACAGGGGAAAGCGGGGAACTGTTTTTT
CATRTGTGESGELFF
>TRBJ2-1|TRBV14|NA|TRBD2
TGTGCCAGAAGCCTGTTCCTAGCGGGAAACAATGAGCAGTTCTTC
CARSLFLAGNNEQFF
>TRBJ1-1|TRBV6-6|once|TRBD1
TGTGCCAGCAGCACAGGGGGGAGTAGTGAAGCTTTCTTT
CASSTGGSSEAFF
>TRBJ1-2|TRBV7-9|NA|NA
TGTCTCAGCAGCCCCGAGGGCAGGCTGTCCGAGTATGGCTACACCTTC
CLSSPEGRLSEYGYTF